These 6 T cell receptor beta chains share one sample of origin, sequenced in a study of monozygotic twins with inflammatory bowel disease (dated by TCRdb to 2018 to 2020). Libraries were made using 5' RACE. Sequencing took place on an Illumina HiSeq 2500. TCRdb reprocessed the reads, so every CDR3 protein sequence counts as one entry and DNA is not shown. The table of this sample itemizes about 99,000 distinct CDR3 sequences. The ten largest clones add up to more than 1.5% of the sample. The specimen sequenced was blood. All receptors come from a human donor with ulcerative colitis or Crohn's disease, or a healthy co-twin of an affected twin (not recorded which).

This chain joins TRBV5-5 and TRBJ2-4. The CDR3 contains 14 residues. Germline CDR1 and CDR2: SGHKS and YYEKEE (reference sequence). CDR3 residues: CASSGVWAKNIRYF.

This chain's CDR3 is CASSPSGISYEQYF. The rearrangement uses TRBV18 and TRBJ2-7; TCRdb proposes TRBD2, but this gene call is untestable without DNA. The CDR3 is 14 amino acids. Per germline, CDR1 KGHSH and CDR2 LQKENI.

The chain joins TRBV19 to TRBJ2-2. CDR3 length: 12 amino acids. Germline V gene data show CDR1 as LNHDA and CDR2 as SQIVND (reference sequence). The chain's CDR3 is CASSIGGGELFF.

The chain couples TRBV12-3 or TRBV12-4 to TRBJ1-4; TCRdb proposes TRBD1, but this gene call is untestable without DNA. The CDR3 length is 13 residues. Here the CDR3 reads CASQTGEDEKLFF.

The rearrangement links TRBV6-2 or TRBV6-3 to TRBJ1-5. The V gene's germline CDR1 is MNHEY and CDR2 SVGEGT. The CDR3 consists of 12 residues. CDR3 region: CASSYPKVLQHF.

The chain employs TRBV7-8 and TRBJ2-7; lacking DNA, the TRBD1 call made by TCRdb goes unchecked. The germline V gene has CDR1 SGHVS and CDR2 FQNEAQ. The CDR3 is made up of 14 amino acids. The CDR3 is CASSLRQGAHEQYF.